The 13 T cell receptor beta chains below all came from one sample that was sequenced in a study of PD-1 blockade in classical Hodgkin lymphoma. Libraries were prepared by immunoSEQ multiplex PCR; TCRdb keeps only in-frame clonotypes and omits some of them. This table has tens of thousands of clones, approximately 95% appearing once. Indicated time point: newly diagnosed, previously untreated cHL patient sample. The specimen sequenced was peripheral blood mononuclear cells (PBMCs). The receptors shown here come from a human donor with classical Hodgkin lymphoma.

The chain couples TRBV9 to TRBJ2-3; 12 nucleotides line up with TRBD2. V was pared by 7 bases and J by 7 bases, with 7 bases of the junction left unmatched. This CDR3 comprises 14 residues. CDR1 is SGDLS, CDR2 YYNGEE, per germline. CDR3 coding DNA: TGTGCCAGCGGTACTAGCGGGGGGCCACATACGCAGTATTTT. This encodes CASGTSGGPHTQYF.

This chain's CDR3 is CASSLQVPSGYTF. The DNA of the CDR3 is TGTGCCAGCAGTTTACAGGTCCCTAGTGGCTACACCTTC. This chain joins TRBV2 and TRBJ1-2; weak D call: TRBD1 (5 bases). CDR1 is SNHLY, CDR2 FYNNEI, per germline. V lost 5 bases to trimming and J lost 7 bases, with 14 bases between them. The CDR3 runs 13 residues.

The chain links TRBV5-6 to TRBJ2-3; a weak D match, TRBD2 (6 bases). V was shortened by 2 bases and J by 1 base, with 11 bases between the two germline ends. The CDR3 has 15 residues. CDR1 and CDR2 from the germline V gene are SGHDT and YYEEEE. CDR3: CASSFGVAGTDTQYF. CDR3 bases: TGTGCCAGCAGCTTTGGGGTAGCGGGCACAGATACGCAGTATTTT.

The chain recombines TRBV19 with TRBJ1-1; 7 positions match TRBD1. In germline, CDR1 is LNHDA, CDR2 SQIVND (reference sequence). The CDR3 has 14 amino acids. With 6 bases clipped from V and 0 bases from J, the junction kept 4 bases outside the gene matches. The CDR3 reads CASSHRGLNTEAFF. DNA for the CDR3: TGTGCCAGTAGCCACAGGGGTCTGAACACTGAAGCTTTCTTT.

This clone was observed once. The chain carries TRBV7-9 and TRBJ2-7; D gene unclear. CDR1 is SEHNR and CDR2 is FQNEAQ in the germline V gene (reference sequence). The CDR3 spans 13 residues. V lost 1 base and J 4 bases, leaving 8 bases between the germline ends. CDR3 nucleotide sequence: TGTGCCAGCAGCTTAGTTAACAGATACGAGCAGTACTTC. It codes for CASSLVNRYEQYF.

V is TRBV5-6 and J is TRBJ2-3; no reliable D call. The CDR3 has 13 residues. Germline CDR1 and CDR2: SGHDT and YYEEEE. V lost 1 base, J lost 2 bases, and 5 bases lay in between. DNA for the CDR3: TGTGCCAGCAGCTTGACCACCACAGATACGCAGTATTTT. As protein: CASSLTTTDTQYF.

This rearrangement joins TRBV29-1 to TRBJ2-1; D is possibly TRBD1 (6 bases). The V end was cut by 1 base, the J end by 1 base, with 11 bases between. Germline-derived CDR1 and CDR2 are SQVTM and ANQGSEA. The length of the CDR3 is 15 residues. The CDR3 protein is CSVEGGLGSYNEQFF. The CDR3, as DNA: TGCAGCGTTGAAGGGGGGCTGGGTTCCTACAATGAGCAGTTCTTC.

The chain joins TRBV27 to TRBJ2-1, with 9 bases aligning to TRBD2. J gave up 2 bases and V 5 bases, and 4 bases lay outside the gene matches. The germline gives CDR1 MNHEY, CDR2 SMNVEV (reference sequence). The CDR3 runs 15 residues. The CDR3 sequence: CASSRTSDPYNEQFF. The CDR3 region has the DNA TGTGCCAGCAGTCGGACTAGCGACCCCTACAATGAGCAGTTCTTC.

With regard to this clone: The identical CDR3 is also encoded by other nucleotide sequences in the sample. In nucleotides, the CDR3 is TGCGCCAGCAGCCAAGGGCAGGGAAGAGCCTACGAGCAGTACTTC. Translated, it gives CASSQGQGRAYEQYF. This chain links TRBV4-3 with TRBJ2-7; D possibly corresponds to TRBD1 (5 bases). CDR3 size: 15 residues. Germline V lookup: CDR1 LGHNA, CDR2 YSLEER. Trimming took 1 base from V and 2 from J, leaving 12 bases between them.

The gene calls are TRBV18 and TRBJ1-5, with 7 bases fitting TRBD1. Per the germline V gene, CDR1 is KGHSH and CDR2 is LQKENI. The CDR3 covers 17 residues. J lost 0 bases, V lost 5 bases, and 10 bases had no gene match. Here the CDR3 reads CASSTVRDSYSNQPQHF. The CDR3 bases are TGTGCCAGCTCAACGGTTCGGGACAGCTATAGCAATCAGCCCCAGCATTTT.

The chain links TRBV6-5 to TRBJ1-1; D is uncertain. The ends were cut back, 6 bases at V and 4 bases at J, with 15 bases in the middle. CDR3 length: 14 amino acids. Germline V gives CDR1 MNHEY, CDR2 SVGAGI. CDR3 sequence: CASSQVRVRTEAFF. The CDR3 DNA follows: TGTGCCAGCAGCCAAGTGAGGGTACGCACTGAAGCTTTCTTT.

The sample holds one count of this clone. The gene calls are TRBV7-9 and TRBJ1-2, with 7 bases lining up with TRBD1. Germline loops: CDR1 SEHNR, CDR2 FQNEAQ (reference sequence). Trimming at V came to 5 bases and at J to 3 bases, leaving 12 bases not matched to a gene. This CDR3 has 16 residues. Here the CDR3 reads CASSPGGWTVDYGYTF. The CDR3 bases are TGTGCCAGCAGCCCAGGGGGTTGGACGGTGGACTATGGCTACACCTTC.

This chain joins TRBV4-3 and TRBJ1-3; D gene unclear. Looked up from germline, CDR1 is LGHNA and CDR2 is YSLEER. V was clipped by 0 bases and J by 2 bases, with 14 bases between them. This CDR3 contains 17 residues. CDR3 sequence: CASSQDVGLGTGNTIYF. In nucleotides, the CDR3 is TGCGCCAGCAGCCAAGATGTAGGGCTGGGGACTGGAAACACCATATATTTT.